Shown below are 26 T cell receptor beta chains from a single sample sequenced in a study of response to subunit inactivated influenza vaccine. TCRdb ran MiXCR on the RT-PCR reads and lists one entry per CDR3 protein. Counted here are 860,000 or so distinct CDR3 sequences, about 20% occurring once; the ten biggest clones make up more than 8.5%. The input for sequencing was PBMCs from blood, taken more than 4 days after vaccination. Every receptor here comes from a man aged 50-60 years who received an inactivated influenza vaccine.

V is TRBV7-2 and J is TRBJ2-2, with TRBD1 identical over 9 bases. Germline loops: CDR1 SGHTA, CDR2 FQGNSA. The CDR3 is 15 residues long. The trim removed 5 bases at V and 4 bases at J, leaving 5 bases unmatched. The CDR3 coding sequence is TGTGCCAGCAGCCAGACAGGGGGGATCACCGGGGAGCTGTTTTTT. Translated: CASSQTGGITGELFF.

J is TRBJ2-3 and V is TRBV6-1; no reliable D call. The V end lost 6 bases, the J end lost 1 base, and 17 bases lay between the germline ends. The germline gives CDR1 MNHNS, CDR2 SASEGT. The CDR3 contains 16 residues. This CDR3 is CASSRFWTARTDTQYF. CDR3 bases: TGTGCCAGCAGCCGATTTTGGACGGCTCGCACAGATACGCAGTATTTT.

The chain has TRBV12-3 or TRBV12-4 and TRBJ1-1, with D possibly being TRBD1 (6 bases). This CDR3 spans 17 amino acids. V lost 5 bases, J lost 1 base, and 20 bases lay in between. CDR3 loop: CASSRRSLEQGNTEAFF. Written as DNA, the CDR3 is TGTGCCAGCAGTCGCCGGTCTCTAGAACAGGGGAACACTGAAGCTTTCTTT.

The chain carries TRBV5-5 and TRBJ1-5; TRBD1 agrees at 9 bases. V shed 0 bases, J shed 9 bases, and the junction held 10 bases outside the gene matches. From germline, CDR1 is SGHKS and CDR2 YYEKEE (reference sequence). The CDR3 runs 16 residues. The chain's CDR3 is CASSLGGTGTGMPQHF. In nucleotides, the CDR3 is TGTGCCAGCAGCTTGGGGGGGACGGGGACAGGGATGCCCCAGCATTTT.

The gene calls are TRBV11-2 and TRBJ2-7, with 12 nucleotides matching TRBD1. This CDR3 has 15 amino acids. V lost 5 bases and J lost 7; bases outside the gene matches: 9. The germline V gene encodes CDR1 SGHAT and CDR2 FQNNGV. In DNA form, the CDR3 reads TGTGCCAGCAGCCATAGGGGACAGGGGGCTTGGGAGCAGTACTTC. It encodes CASSHRGQGAWEQYF.

This clonotype was seen a handful of times. The rearrangement links TRBV28 to TRBJ2-7; D possibly corresponds to TRBD1 (6 bases). From germline, CDR1 is MDHEN and CDR2 SYDVKM. The CDR3 spans 14 residues. V lost 6 bases and J lost 3, with 15 bases in between. The CDR3 sequence is CASRPRDISYEQYF. For the CDR3, the DNA is TGTGCCAGCAGGCCCCGGGACATCAGCTACGAGCAGTACTTC.

This chain joins TRBV3-1 and TRBJ2-3; D perhaps matches TRBD2 (5 bases). In germline, CDR1 is LGHDT, CDR2 YNNKEL (reference sequence). The V gene lost 3 bases and the J gene lost 4 bases, with 8 bases spanning the gap. The CDR3 contains 13 residues. Written as DNA, the CDR3 is TGTGCCAGCAGCCAGTTGAGGGCAGATACGCAGTATTTT. Protein: CASSQLRADTQYF.

Only a few counts were recorded for this clonotype. J is TRBJ2-3 and V is TRBV20-1, with TRBD2 as a possible D gene (6 bases). Germline V lookup: CDR1 DFQATT, CDR2 SNEGSKA (reference sequence). The V end lost 0 bases, the J end lost 4 bases, and 14 bases lay between the germline ends. The CDR3 totals 15 residues. This chain's CDR3 is CSARDPSVSPDTQYF. CDR3 nucleotides: TGCAGTGCTAGAGATCCTAGCGTGAGCCCAGATACGCAGTATTTT.

This clonotype showed up just a few times. V usage is TRBV4-3 and J usage is TRBJ2-1; 11 nucleotides align to TRBD2. The trim removed 4 bases at V and 3 bases at J, leaving 8 bases unmatched. The CDR3 spans 17 residues. CDR1 is LGHNA, CDR2 YSLEER, per germline. For the CDR3, the DNA is TGCGCCAGCAGCCCTCAGGGACTAGCGGACTTCTACAATGAGCAGTTCTTC. Amino acid sequence: CASSPQGLADFYNEQFF.

This clonotype was seen a handful of times. The CDR3 sequence: CAISDLPDTQYF. Written as DNA, the CDR3 is TGTGCCATCAGTGATTTACCCGATACGCAGTATTTT. The rearrangement joins TRBV10-3 to TRBJ2-3; no firm D call. The CDR3 is 12 residues long. Germline lookup yields CDR1 ENHRY and CDR2 SYGVKD. V lost 3 bases and J 6 bases, leaving 7 bases between the germline ends.

This clonotype was observed at least ten times. This chain uses TRBV20-1 with TRBJ2-3; D gene uncertain. Trimming pared 6 bases from V and 5 bases from J, leaving 12 bases between. This CDR3 is built from 12 residues. Germline V gene lookup returns CDR1 DFQATT and CDR2 SNEGSKA (reference sequence). The CDR3 DNA reads as TGCAGTGCCGTCGGAAATGGAGATACGCAGTATTTT. Protein: CSAVGNGDTQYF.

There are a few counts of this clonotype. This chain links TRBV12-3 or TRBV12-4 with TRBJ1-6; D is ambiguous. V was cut by 1 base and J by 14 bases, with 9 bases left in between. The CDR3 covers 12 residues. The CDR3 loop reads CASSLGGPSLHF. The CDR3 DNA reads as TGTGCCAGCAGTTTAGGAGGTCCGTCCCTCCACTTT.

V and J are TRBV25-1 and TRBJ2-1, with TRBD1 matching 7 bases. The CDR3 contains 15 residues. V lost 6 bases, J lost 7 bases, and 12 bases stayed unmatched. Looked up from germline, CDR1 is MGHDK and CDR2 is SYGVNS. CDR3 amino acids: CASRDTGVVRNEQFF. CDR3 bases: TGTGCCAGCAGGGATACAGGGGTAGTTCGGAATGAGCAGTTCTTC.

This clonotype was seen a handful of times. The rearrangement links TRBV20-1 to TRBJ1-5; TRBD1 might be the D (5 bases). The V end lost 7 bases, the J end lost 11 bases, and 30 bases lay between the germline ends. Germline V CDR1 and CDR2: DFQATT, SNEGSKA (reference sequence). This CDR3 has 16 amino acids. In nucleotides, the CDR3 is TGCAGTGTAAGATTCCCTGACAGTGACCCCTCGATCGCCCAGCATTTT. This gives the protein CSVRFPDSDPSIAQHF.

This clonotype was observed a few times. The genes are TRBV6-5 and TRBJ2-7; no clear D. Per the germline V gene, CDR1 is MNHEY and CDR2 is SVGAGI. The V end lost 3 bases, the J end lost 3 bases, and 15 bases lay between the germline ends. The CDR3 has 15 amino acids. In DNA form, the CDR3 reads TGTGCCAGCAGTTATCTCTTTGGTCGGAACTACGAGCAGTACTTC. The encoded protein is CASSYLFGRNYEQYF.

The chain employs TRBV12-3 or TRBV12-4 and TRBJ2-7; 9 nucleotides line up with TRBD1. The trim removed 1 base at V and 2 bases at J, leaving 9 bases unmatched. The CDR3 consists of 17 residues. The CDR3 DNA reads TGTGCCAGCAGTTTAGGATGGGGGGACAGGGTTACCTACGAGCAGTACTTC. Translation: CASSLGWGDRVTYEQYF.

This clonotype was counted only a few times. This chain connects TRBV12-3 or TRBV12-4 to TRBJ1-5; D might be TRBD1 (5 bases). The CDR3 totals 17 residues. Trimming removed 5 bases at V and 1 base at J, with 18 bases between. The CDR3 region is CASSQDMGVASNQPQHF. For the CDR3, the DNA is TGTGCCAGCAGTCAAGATATGGGGGTAGCGAGCAATCAGCCCCAGCATTTT.

The chain combines TRBV7-6 with TRBJ1-6; 7 positions agree with TRBD1. The CDR3 is 16 amino acids. V lost 5 bases and J lost 8; bases outside the gene matches: 12. CDR1 and CDR2 (germline): SGHVS, FNYEAQ. The DNA for the CDR3 is TGTGCCAGCAGCCCTCGGGAGGGGGCTCTGGATTCACCCCTCCACTTT. This gives the protein CASSPREGALDSPLHF. Complete variable domain (other parts from reference TRBV7-6 and TRBJ1-6): GAGVSQSPRYKVTKRGQDVALRCDPISGHVSLYWYRQALGQGPEFLTYFNYEAQQDKSGLPNDRFSAERPEGSISTLTIQRTEQRDSAMYRCASSPREGALDSPLHFGNGTRLTVT.

This clonotype was detected a few times. The chain is built from TRBV3-1 and TRBJ2-2; D possibly corresponds to TRBD1 (5 bases). In germline, CDR1 is LGHDT, CDR2 YNNKEL (reference sequence). This CDR3 is 16 amino acids long. V was cut by 2 bases and J by 1 base, with 11 bases left in between. The CDR3 is CASSQPMTENTGELFF. In DNA form, the CDR3 reads TGTGCCAGCAGCCAACCGATGACAGAGAACACCGGGGAGCTGTTTTTT.

This clonotype was detected ten times or more. V is TRBV29-1 and J is TRBJ2-7; D is unresolved. Germline CDR1 SQVTM, CDR2 ANQGSEA. The CDR3 contains 12 residues. V was clipped by 1 base and J by 5 bases, with 9 bases between them. CDR3: CSVEGGGNEQYF. In DNA form, the CDR3 reads TGCAGCGTTGAAGGGGGTGGCAACGAGCAGTACTTC.

The chain joins TRBV29-1 to TRBJ2-5; a weak D match, TRBD1 (5 bases). The germline V gene has CDR1 SQVTM and CDR2 ANQGSEA. The CDR3 contains 14 residues. V gave up 4 bases and J gave up 3 bases, with 15 bases separating them. The CDR3 sequence: CSVGQKTEEETQYF. DNA for the CDR3: TGCAGCGTTGGACAGAAGACAGAAGAAGAGACCCAGTACTTC.

This chain links TRBV7-2 with TRBJ2-2; the D gene is possibly TRBD1 (5 bases). Trimming removed 1 base at V and 0 bases at J, with 12 bases between. This CDR3 comprises 17 residues. Germline CDR1 is SGHTA and CDR2 is FQGNSA. In DNA form, the CDR3 reads TGTGCCAGCAGCTTAGGTTGGGGCACCGCGAACACCGGGGAGCTGTTTTTT. Translation gives CASSLGWGTANTGELFF.

This clonotype was recorded at least ten times. J is TRBJ1-2 and V is TRBV20-1, with TRBD1 matching over 8 bases. J lost 3 bases, V lost 5 bases, and 5 bases had no gene match. CDR3 length: 13 amino acids. CDR1 is DFQATT and CDR2 is SNEGSKA in the germline V gene (reference sequence). This chain's CDR3 is CSAHNRGDYGYTF. The CDR3 DNA reads as TGCAGTGCTCACAACAGGGGGGACTATGGCTACACCTTC.

The V and J genes are TRBV7-2 and TRBJ2-3; 8 bases map to TRBD2. Looked up from germline, CDR1 is SGHTA and CDR2 is FQGNSA. This CDR3 contains 15 residues. V was clipped by 1 base and J by 6 bases; unmatched bases: 6. In nucleotides, the CDR3 is TGTGCCAGCAGCTTAGGAAGCGGGAGAGTGGATACGCAGTATTTT. Its translation is CASSLGSGRVDTQYF.

This chain joins TRBV3-1 and TRBJ2-2; D unresolved. The CDR3 runs 14 residues. Between the trimmed V and J ends, which lost 1 base and 7 bases, there was a span of 10 bases. Looked up from germline, CDR1 is LGHDT and CDR2 is YNNKEL (reference sequence). CDR3 residues: CASSQVFLDGELFF. CDR3 nucleotide sequence: TGTGCCAGCAGCCAAGTATTTTTGGACGGGGAGCTGTTTTTT.

This clonotype was found a few times. The V call is TRBV5-4, the J call TRBJ2-1; 8 bases are a match to TRBD1. The CDR3 loop spans 14 amino acids. In germline, CDR1 is SGHNT, CDR2 YYREEE (reference sequence). Germline trimming cut 3 bases from V and 4 bases from J; bases unmatched to any gene: 3. The CDR3 nucleotides read TGTGCCAGCAGCTCGGACAGGGTTTACAATGAGCAGTTCTTC. Translated, it gives CASSSDRVYNEQFF.